These 18 T cell receptor beta chains were all obtained from the same sample, sequenced in a study of CD8+ T cells in alopecia areata. Extraction and reverse transcription of RNA yielded cDNA as the sequencing template. Repertoires were generated with immunoSEQ multiplex PCR, while TCRdb's copy carries only in-frame clones and drops some. The repertoire includes more than 95,000 clones, more than 35% of them detected once, and about 1.4% sits in the top ten. The sequencing sample was made of CD4+ T cells sorted from blood. These receptors were obtained from a human donor with alopecia areata.

The genes are TRBV4-3 and TRBJ1-2, with D perhaps TRBD1 (6 bases). The CDR3 runs to 15 residues. Between the trimmed V and J ends, which lost 5 bases and 7 bases, there was a span of 20 bases. Germline V gene lookup returns CDR1 LGHNA and CDR2 YSLEER. The CDR3 nucleotides are TGCGCCAGCAGCTACCGTTTCCGGGACAATCCTGGCTACACCTTC. This codes for CASSYRFRDNPGYTF.

The chain is built from TRBV15 and TRBJ2-7; no clear D gene. V gave up 1 base and J gave up 7 bases, with 11 bases separating them. Germline loops: CDR1 LNHNV, CDR2 YYDKDF (reference sequence). The CDR3 loop spans 13 amino acids. The CDR3 region is CATSRGKLPEQYF. CDR3 DNA sequence: TGTGCCACCAGCAGAGGAAAACTCCCGGAGCAGTACTTC.

This chain links TRBV30 with TRBJ2-3; D remains unclear. Between the trimmed V and J ends, which lost 2 bases and 10 bases, there was a span of 7 bases. Germline values: CDR1 GTSNPN, CDR2 SVGIG (reference sequence). CDR3 length: 10 amino acids. CDR3 sequence: CAWSLAAQYF. The CDR3, as DNA: TGTGCCTGGAGTCTGGCGGCGCAGTATTTT. Full variable domain (missing parts from reference TRBV30 and TRBJ2-3): SQTIHQWPATLVQPVGSPLSLECTVEGTSNPNLYWYRQAAGRGLQLLFYSVGIGQISSEVPQNLSASRPQDRQFILSSKKLLLSDSGFYLCAWSLAAQYFGPGTRLTVL.

The rearrangement uses TRBV27 and TRBJ2-1; a possible D gene is TRBD2 (5 bases). The V end lost 5 bases, the J end lost 2 bases, and 16 bases lay between the germline ends. The CDR3 spans 16 residues. The germline V gene encodes CDR1 MNHEY and CDR2 SMNVEV (reference sequence). CDR3 in DNA: TGTGCCAGCAGTGTTTCTAGCAATGGACCCTACAATGAGCAGTTCTTC. Encoded protein: CASSVSSNGPYNEQFF.

The V gene is TRBV15, the J gene TRBJ2-5; 9 bases agree with TRBD1. The CDR3 runs 15 residues. The J segment lost 3 bases and the V segment lost 1 base, leaving 3 bases of the junction unmatched. Germline V gene data show CDR1 as LNHNV and CDR2 as YYDKDF (reference sequence). CDR3 nucleotide sequence: TGTGCCACCAGCAGAGCCGGGACAGGGAAAGAGACCCAGTACTTC. It translates to CATSRAGTGKETQYF.

This chain uses TRBV27 with TRBJ2-7, with 7 bases that match TRBD1. This CDR3 has 12 residues. With V trimmed by 5 bases and J by 4 bases, 2 bases remained unmatched. Germline loops: CDR1 MNHEY, CDR2 SMNVEV (reference sequence). CDR3 region: CASSGRGYEQYF. Written as DNA, the CDR3 is TGTGCCAGCAGTGGCAGGGGGTACGAGCAGTACTTC.

The genes are TRBV6-6 and TRBJ2-2, with 7 bases matching TRBD1. Trimming at V came to 6 bases and at J to 0 bases, leaving 7 bases not matched to a gene. The length of the CDR3 is 16 residues. The germline gives CDR1 MNHNY, CDR2 SVGAGI (reference sequence). Here the CDR3 DNA reads TGTGCCAGCAGAAGTTCCGGGACAGCGAACACCGGGGAGCTGTTTTTT. Residues: CASRSSGTANTGELFF.

The V call is TRBV27, the J call TRBJ2-7; 8 bases match TRBD1. The V and J ends lost 4 bases and 6 bases, in that order; junction bases with no gene match: 8. Germline values: CDR1 MNHEY, CDR2 SMNVEV (reference sequence). The CDR3 totals 14 residues. The chain's CDR3 is CASSYRTGRGEQYF. The CDR3 nucleotides read TGTGCCAGCAGTTATCGGACAGGGCGGGGCGAGCAGTACTTC.

This clone was detected only a few times. The chain carries TRBV15 and TRBJ2-5; weak D call: TRBD1 (6 bases). The V end lost 3 bases, the J end lost 1 base, and 12 bases lay between the germline ends. The CDR3 runs 15 residues. Germline CDR1 and CDR2: LNHNV and YYDKDF (reference sequence). CDR3: CATSRMTGSQETQYF. Here the CDR3 DNA reads TGTGCCACCAGCAGGATGACAGGATCCCAAGAGACCCAGTACTTC.

There are a few counts of this clone. V and J are TRBV29-1 and TRBJ2-3; no definite D call. This CDR3 has 15 amino acids. The V end was cut by 1 base, the J end by 2 bases, with 13 bases between. Germline values: CDR1 SQVTM, CDR2 ANQGSEA. CDR3 residues: CSVEVLGSATDTQYF. The CDR3 DNA reads TGCAGCGTTGAAGTGCTTGGGTCTGCCACAGATACGCAGTATTTT.

About this clone: In the same sample, other DNA sequences code for this CDR3. The chain links TRBV29-1 to TRBJ2-7; D remains ambiguous. V gave up 4 bases and J gave up 0 bases, with 7 bases separating them. The CDR3 has 12 amino acids. Germline V gene sequence: CDR1 SQVTM, CDR2 ANQGSEA. The CDR3 nucleotides are TGCAGCGTTGGAGGCAGCTCCTACGAGCAGTACTTC. Its protein is CSVGGSSYEQYF.

The V gene is TRBV7-2, the J gene TRBJ2-3, with a weak D call TRBD2 (7 bases). Germline lookup yields CDR1 SGHTA and CDR2 FQGNSA. Trimming pared 2 bases from V and 2 bases from J, leaving 11 bases between. This CDR3 contains 15 residues. The CDR3 loop is CASSLRGANTDTQYF. DNA of the CDR3: TGTGCCAGCAGCTTACGGGGGGCCAACACAGATACGCAGTATTTT.

This rearrangement joins TRBV9 to TRBJ1-2; D is uncertain. From germline, CDR1 is SGDLS and CDR2 YYNGEE. CDR3 length: 11 residues. V lost 7 bases, J lost 7 bases, and 11 bases lay in between. This chain's CDR3 is CASGTGGGYTF. The CDR3 DNA reads as TGTGCCAGCGGCACGGGCGGTGGCTACACCTTC.

The CDR3 bases are TGTGCCTGGAGTGGTCCGGGACTAGCGGGAGGGCCATTTGAGCAGTTCTTC. Amino acid sequence: CAWSGPGLAGGPFEQFF. The rearrangement uses TRBV30 and TRBJ2-1; TRBD2 aligns across 16 bases. The germline V gene has CDR1 GTSNPN and CDR2 SVGIG (reference sequence). After removal of 1 base from V and 9 bases from J, the junction contained 9 bases not matched to a gene. This CDR3 comprises 17 residues.

The CDR3 region is CSARAEETQYF. The CDR3 coding sequence is TGCAGTGCTAGGGCCGAAGAGACCCAGTACTTC. This chain links TRBV20-1 with TRBJ2-5, with D uncertain. Germline lookup yields CDR1 DFQATT and CDR2 SNEGSKA (reference sequence). V lost 3 bases, J lost 3 bases, and 5 bases lay in between. CDR3 size: 11 residues.

The chain has TRBV29-1 and TRBJ1-1; maybe TRBD1 (5 bases). CDR1 is SQVTM and CDR2 is ANQGSEA in the germline V gene. The ends were cut back, 5 bases at V and 3 bases at J, with 10 bases in the middle. This CDR3 has 12 amino acids. This chain's CDR3 is CSVRDGDTEAFF. DNA for the CDR3: TGCAGCGTTCGGGACGGGGACACTGAAGCTTTCTTT. Full variable domain (remainder filled in from reference TRBV29-1 and TRBJ1-1): SAVISQKPSRDICQRGTSLTIQCQVDSQVTMMFWYRQQPGQSLTLIATANQGSEATYESGFVIDKFPISRPNLTFSTLTVSNMSPEDSSIYLCSVRDGDTEAFFGQGTRLTVV.

This clone has only a few counts. The chain uses TRBV28 and TRBJ2-7, with 10 bases aligning to TRBD1. CDR3 length: 14 amino acids. The V gene's germline CDR1 is MDHEN and CDR2 SYDVKM. V shed 5 bases and J 9 bases; nucleotides not matched to a gene: 10. The CDR3 reads CASSLIVGQGLQYF. In nucleotides, the CDR3 is TGTGCCAGCAGTCTAATCGTGGGACAGGGGTTGCAGTACTTC.

The CDR3 bases are TGTGCCTGGAGTGTCGGACAGGGGGCTGGCGGTGAGCAGTTCTTC. Translated, it gives CAWSVGQGAGGEQFF. The chain recombines TRBV30 with TRBJ2-1, with 11 bases aligning to TRBD1. Germline V gives CDR1 GTSNPN, CDR2 SVGIG (reference sequence). The CDR3 consists of 15 residues. With V trimmed by 0 bases and J by 9 bases, 7 bases remained unmatched.